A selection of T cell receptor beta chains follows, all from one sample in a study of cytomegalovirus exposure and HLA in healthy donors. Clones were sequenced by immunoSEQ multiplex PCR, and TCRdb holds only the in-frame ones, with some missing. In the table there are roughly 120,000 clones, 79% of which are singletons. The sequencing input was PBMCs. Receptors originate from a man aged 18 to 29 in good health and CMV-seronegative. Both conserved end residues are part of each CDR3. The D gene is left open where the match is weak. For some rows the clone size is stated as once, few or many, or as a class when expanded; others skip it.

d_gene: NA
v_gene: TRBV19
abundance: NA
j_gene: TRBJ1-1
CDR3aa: CASSLRTVYTVNTEAFF
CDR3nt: TGTGCCAGTAGTCTCCGGACAGTCTACACGGTAAACACTGAAGCTTTCTTT

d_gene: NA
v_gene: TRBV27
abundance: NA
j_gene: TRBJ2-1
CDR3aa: CASSFVAHEQFF
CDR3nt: TGTGCCAGCAGTTTCGTAGCCCATGAGCAGTTCTTC

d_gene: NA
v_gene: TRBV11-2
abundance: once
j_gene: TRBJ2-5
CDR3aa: CASSLLLAAQETQYF
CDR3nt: TGTGCCAGCAGCTTACTACTAGCCGCCCAAGAGACCCAGTACTTC

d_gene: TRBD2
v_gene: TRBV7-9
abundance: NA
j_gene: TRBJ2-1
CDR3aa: CASSFSNLRAGAGDEQFF
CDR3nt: TGTGCCAGCAGCTTCTCAAACCTTAGGGCGGGAGCCGGCGATGAGCAGTTCTTC

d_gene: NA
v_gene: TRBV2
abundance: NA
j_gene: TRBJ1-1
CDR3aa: CASTYDSSMNTEAFF
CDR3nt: TGTGCCAGCACCTATGACAGTTCGATGAACACTGAAGCTTTCTTT

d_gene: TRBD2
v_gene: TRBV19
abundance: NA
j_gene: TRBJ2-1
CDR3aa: CASSIPSGGRRLAGDGFYNEQFF
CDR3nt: TGTGCCAGTAGTATACCCTCTGGGGGTCGAAGACTAGCGGGAGATGGTTTCTACAATGAGCAGTTCTTC

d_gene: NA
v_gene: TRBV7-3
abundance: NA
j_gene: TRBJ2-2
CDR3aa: CASSLSGAPGELLF
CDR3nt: TGTGCCAGCAGCTTATCAGGGGCCCCCGGGGAGCTGCTTTTT

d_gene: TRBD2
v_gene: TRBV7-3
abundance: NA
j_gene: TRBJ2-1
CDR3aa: CASSSTSGGYNEQFF
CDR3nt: TGTGCCAGCAGTTCGACTAGCGGGGGCTACAATGAGCAGTTCTTC

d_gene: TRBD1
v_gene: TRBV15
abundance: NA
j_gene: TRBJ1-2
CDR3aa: CATSRDVGRGDYGYTF
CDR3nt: TGTGCCACCAGCAGAGATGTGGGCAGGGGGGATTATGGCTACACCTTC

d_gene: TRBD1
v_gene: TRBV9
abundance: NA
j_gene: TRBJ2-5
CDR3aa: CASSATGALQETQYF
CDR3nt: TGTGCCAGCAGCGCGACAGGGGCCTTACAAGAGACCCAGTACTTC

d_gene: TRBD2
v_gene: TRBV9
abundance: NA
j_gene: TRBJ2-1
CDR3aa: CASSVATAGGANEQFF
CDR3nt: TGTGCCAGCAGCGTAGCTACGGCGGGAGGAGCAAATGAGCAGTTCTTC

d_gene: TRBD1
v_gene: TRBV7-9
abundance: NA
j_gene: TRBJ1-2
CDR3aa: CASSPRQGGIYGYTF
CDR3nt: TGTGCCAGCAGCCCCAGACAGGGGGGAATCTATGGCTACACCTTC

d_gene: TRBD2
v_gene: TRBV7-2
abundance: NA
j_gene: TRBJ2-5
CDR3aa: CASSLGGIGLAGQETQYF
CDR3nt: TGTGCCAGCAGCTTAGGTGGTATTGGACTAGCGGGACAAGAGACCCAGTACTTC

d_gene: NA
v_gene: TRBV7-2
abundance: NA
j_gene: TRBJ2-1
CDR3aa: CASSGDGGRSNEQFF
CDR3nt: TGTGCCAGCAGCGGCGACGGAGGGCGTTCGAATGAGCAGTTCTTC

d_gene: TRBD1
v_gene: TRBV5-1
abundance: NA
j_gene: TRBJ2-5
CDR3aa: CASSLAGTGSGETQYF
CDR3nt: TGCGCCAGCAGCTTGGCCGGGACAGGGAGTGGTGAGACCCAGTACTTC

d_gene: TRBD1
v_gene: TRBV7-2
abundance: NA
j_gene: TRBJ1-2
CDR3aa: CASKPGQGLGYTF
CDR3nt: TGTGCCAGCAAACCGGGACAGGGTCTTGGCTACACCTTC

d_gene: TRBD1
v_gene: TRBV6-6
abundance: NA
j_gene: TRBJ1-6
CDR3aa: CASSYAGRGDSPLHF
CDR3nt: TGTGCCAGCAGTTACGCTGGCAGGGGGGATTCACCCCTCCACTTT

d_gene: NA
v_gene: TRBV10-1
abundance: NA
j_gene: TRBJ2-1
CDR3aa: CASSESWQVNEQFF
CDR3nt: TGCGCCAGCAGTGAGTCATGGCAGGTCAATGAGCAGTTCTTC

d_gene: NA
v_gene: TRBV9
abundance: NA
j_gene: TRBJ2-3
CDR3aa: CASSETTYTSFGTDTQYF
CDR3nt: TGTGCCAGCAGCGAGACAACATATACTAGTTTCGGCACAGATACGCAGTATTTT

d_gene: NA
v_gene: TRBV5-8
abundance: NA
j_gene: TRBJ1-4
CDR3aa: CASSTPFQGLSEKLFF
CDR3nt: TGTGCCAGCAGCACCCCCTTCCAGGGTCTAAGTGAAAAACTGTTTTTT

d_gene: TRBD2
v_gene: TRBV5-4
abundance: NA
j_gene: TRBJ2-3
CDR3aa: CASSLKLAGATDTQYF
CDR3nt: TGTGCCAGCAGCCTAAAACTAGCGGGAGCTACAGATACGCAGTATTTT

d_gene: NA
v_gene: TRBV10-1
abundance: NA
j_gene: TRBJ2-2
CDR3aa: CASSATANTGELFF
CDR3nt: TGCGCCAGCAGCGCGACAGCGAACACCGGGGAGCTGTTTTTT

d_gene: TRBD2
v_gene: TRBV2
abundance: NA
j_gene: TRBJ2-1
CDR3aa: CASGGGSSYNEQFF
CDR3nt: TGTGCCAGCGGCGGCGGGAGCTCCTACAATGAGCAGTTCTTC

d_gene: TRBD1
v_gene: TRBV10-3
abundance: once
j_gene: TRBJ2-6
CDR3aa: CAIKGQGAANVLTF
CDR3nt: TGTGCCATCAAGGGACAGGGAGCGGCCAACGTCCTGACTTTC

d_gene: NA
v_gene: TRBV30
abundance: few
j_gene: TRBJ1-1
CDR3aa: CAWRVHPNTEAFF
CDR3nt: TGTGCCTGGAGGGTACACCCTAACACTGAAGCTTTCTTT

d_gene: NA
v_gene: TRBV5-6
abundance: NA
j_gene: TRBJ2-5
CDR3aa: CASSSIASQETQYF
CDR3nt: TGTGCCAGCAGCTCTATAGCGAGCCAAGAGACCCAGTACTTC